The entry below gives a single T cell receptor (beta chain) sequence along with its context. The data derive from a study of blood T cell repertoires in COVID-19. In the original analysis: Amplification of reference gene primers was used by the study to estimate nucleated cell counts. Profiling relied on immunoSEQ multiplex PCR, and the TCRdb table lists in-frame clones only, not all of them. V and J calls and clone size follow that table, whereas D and trimming were derived from the DNA. This repertoire shows about 70,000 clones, approximately 86% found once; its top ten account for around 12%. V was pared by 5 bases and J by 6 bases, with 8 bases of the junction left unmatched. This CDR3 is built from 14 residues. Germline CDR1 and CDR2: SGHTA and FQGNSA.

The source material was peripheral blood. The receptor comes from a human donor in a cohort sampled during active COVID-19. J is TRBJ1-1 and V is TRBV7-2, with 8 bases that match TRBD1. The CDR3 sequence is CASSALTGASEAFF. CDR3 in DNA: TGTGCCAGCAGCGCGCTGACAGGGGCCTCTGAAGCTTTCTTT.